This T cell receptor (beta chain) was identified in a study of T cell responses to AZD1222 COVID-19 vaccine. On the study more broadly: Whether given at about 4 or about 12 weeks, second doses were pooled.

Trimming took 6 bases from V and 11 from J, leaving 8 bases between them. Per the germline V gene, CDR1 is MNHEY and CDR2 is SVGAGI. The CDR3 contains 11 residues. Study results and caveats: Spike-specific TCR breadth rose after two AZD1222 doses, and depth rose as well. In all cases, repertoires were sampled only after the peak T cell response. Variant regions that are unmutated are reportedly the target of nearly half of spike-specific TCRs.

In regard to this clone: The antigen is unknown.

TCRdb keeps only in-frame clones here, not all; method: immunoSEQ multiplex PCR. The sample contains 150,000 to 200,000 clones, 93% of which appear only once. Sequencing was performed on peripheral blood, taken on day 0 of AZD1222 vaccination. This chain uses TRBV6-5 with TRBJ1-6; D is uncertain. This sequence was found in an adult in good health. DNA for the CDR3: TGTGCCAGCAGGAGATTCACACCCCTCCACTTT. It specifies CASRRFTPLHF.